These 14 T cell receptor beta chains originate from one sample sequenced in a study of shared clonotypes between healthy human individuals. Generated by immunoSEQ multiplex PCR, the TCRdb table keeps only in-frame clones and is missing some. Of 2 million to 3 million clones listed, 93% were seen once; the top ten hold around 0.4%. Specimen: naive CD4+ T cells from PBMCs. Subset specified: CD45RA+ positively selected. The receptors were gathered from a man aged 18-30 years in good health. Some clones in this sample may be carry-over from other donors' samples.

J is TRBJ2-7 and V is TRBV5-4, with 8 bases matching TRBD1. V trimming: 1 base; J trimming: 4 bases; junction bases outside the gene matches: 7. Germline V CDR1 and CDR2: SGHNT, YYREEE (reference sequence). The CDR3 has 15 amino acids. CDR3 coding DNA: TGTGCCAGCAGCTTGAAAGGACAGGGCTTGTACGAGCAGTACTTC. It specifies CASSLKGQGLYEQYF.

The chain couples TRBV7-6 to TRBJ2-7, with 9 bases that match TRBD2. Germline CDR1 is SGHVS and CDR2 is FNYEAQ. Trimming removed 1 base from V and 3 bases from J; junction bases left unmatched: 7. This CDR3 has 16 residues. In DNA, the CDR3 is TGTGCCAGCAGCTTAGATATGACTAGCGGAAACTACGAGCAGTACTTC. Residues: CASSLDMTSGNYEQYF.

The gene calls are TRBV28 and TRBJ1-1, with D possibly TRBD1 on 5 matching bases. Germline CDR1 and CDR2: MDHEN and SYDVKM. Trimming cost V 3 bases and J 1 base, with 15 bases left between them. This CDR3 has 16 residues. The CDR3 is CASSLSGSGSNTEAFF. CDR3 DNA: TGTGCCAGCAGTTTGAGCGGGTCAGGGTCGAACACTGAAGCTTTCTTT. The variable domain in full, completed from reference TRBV28 and TRBJ1-1, reads DVKVTQSSRYLVKRTGEKVFLECVQDMDHENMFWYRQDPGLGLRLIYFSYDVKMKEKGDIPEGYSVSREKKERFSLILESASTNQTSMYLCASSLSGSGSNTEAFFGQGTRLTVV.

The chain is built from TRBV6-6 and TRBJ1-5; D call uncertain. This CDR3 has 13 residues. CDR1 MNHNY and CDR2 SVGAGI come from the germline V gene (reference sequence). Trimming took off 6 bases at V and 0 bases at J, with 6 bases between the two ends. The CDR3 sequence is CASRWDSNQPQHF. CDR3 nucleotide sequence: TGTGCCAGCAGGTGGGATAGCAATCAGCCCCAGCATTTT.

The chain carries TRBV9 and TRBJ2-3; no definite D call. V was shortened by 1 base and J by 7 bases, with 7 bases between the two germline ends. Germline loops: CDR1 SGDLS, CDR2 YYNGEE. CDR3 length equals 12 residues. CDR3 sequence: CASSVNGNTQYF. In DNA, the CDR3 is TGTGCCAGCAGCGTAAATGGCAATACGCAGTATTTT.

This chain links TRBV9 with TRBJ1-2; possible D gene TRBD1, 5 bases. The CDR3 has 16 amino acids. Trimming shortened V by 4 bases and J by 4 bases, and 20 bases separated the two germline ends. Looked up from germline, CDR1 is SGDLS and CDR2 is YYNGEE. The CDR3 sequence is CASSKTYGTLVYGYTF. DNA of the CDR3: TGTGCCAGCAGCAAAACGTACGGGACGTTAGTCTATGGCTACACCTTC.

The chain couples TRBV18 to TRBJ2-3; D ambiguous. V was cut by 0 bases and J by 2 bases, with 12 bases left in between. The V gene's germline CDR1 is KGHSH and CDR2 LQKENI. This CDR3 comprises 16 residues. In DNA, the CDR3 is TGTGCCAGCTCACCACCGCTTGAAGGTGTCACAGATACGCAGTATTTT. Translated: CASSPPLEGVTDTQYF.

This sequence joins TRBV7-7 and TRBJ2-2; D gene ambiguous. This CDR3 comprises 14 residues. The V end lost 2 bases, the J end lost 4 bases, and 8 bases lay between the germline ends. Germline CDR1 SSHAT, CDR2 FNYEAQ (reference sequence). In nucleotides, the CDR3 is TGTGCCAGCAGCTTATCCCCCGGCACCGGGGAGCTGTTTTTT. This encodes CASSLSPGTGELFF.

V is TRBV5-1 and J is TRBJ2-1; D not certain. Germline CDR1 SGHRS, CDR2 YFSETQ. This CDR3 contains 13 residues. V lost 0 bases to trimming and J lost 9 bases, with 10 bases between them. This CDR3 reads CASSLGPTGEQFF. The DNA for the CDR3 is TGCGCCAGCAGCTTGGGCCCCACCGGTGAGCAGTTCTTC.

CDR3 residues: CASSDRFRQGGAEAFF. The CDR3 DNA sequence: TGTGCCAGCAGTGATAGGTTCCGACAGGGAGGCGCTGAAGCTTTCTTT. This chain links TRBV6-1 with TRBJ1-1, with 7 nucleotides matching TRBD1. After removal of 3 bases from V and 6 bases from J, the junction contained 13 bases not matched to a gene. The CDR3 runs 16 residues. The germline gives CDR1 MNHNS, CDR2 SASEGT.

The chain is built from TRBV27 and TRBJ2-7; TRBD2 matches at 13 bases. The CDR3 is 14 residues long. Germline V gene lookup returns CDR1 MNHEY and CDR2 SMNVEV (reference sequence). The trim removed 5 bases at V and 6 bases at J, leaving 4 bases unmatched. The CDR3 DNA reads as TGTGCCAGCAGTATCGGACTAGCGGGAGTCGAGCAGTACTTC. Encoded protein: CASSIGLAGVEQYF.

The genes are TRBV9 and TRBJ2-7, with D tentatively TRBD1 (6 bases). This CDR3 has 15 amino acids. Germline loops: CDR1 SGDLS, CDR2 YYNGEE. Trimming removed 2 bases at V and 2 bases at J, with 14 bases between. CDR3 sequence reads: CASSVGPGAAYEQYF. The CDR3 region has the DNA TGTGCCAGCAGCGTGGGGCCAGGGGCGGCCTACGAGCAGTACTTC.

The chain recombines TRBV6-1 with TRBJ2-3; 10 nucleotides match TRBD1. The V gene end was trimmed by 3 bases and the J gene end by 4 bases; junction bases not matched to a gene: 4. There are 15 residues in the CDR3. CDR1 is MNHNS, CDR2 SASEGT, per germline. Here the CDR3 DNA reads TGTGCCAGCAGTGAGTGGACAGGGGGGGCAGATACGCAGTATTTT. Translating it yields CASSEWTGGADTQYF.

This clone was detected only a few times. This sequence joins TRBV5-1 and TRBJ1-2; a possible D gene is TRBD1 (6 bases). V shed 4 bases and J shed 7 bases, with 17 bases lying between them. There are 14 residues in the CDR3. CDR1 and CDR2 (germline): SGHRS, YFSETQ. The CDR3 nucleotides read TGCGCCAGCAGCCTGGGACACGGAGGCTCTGGCTACACCTTC. Amino acids: CASSLGHGGSGYTF.